This TCR beta chain was recovered during a study of response to subunit inactivated influenza vaccine. With respect to this clonotype: The antigen is undetermined.

The germline V gene encodes CDR1 SGHRS and CDR2 YFSETQ. The CDR3 loop spans 14 amino acids. Trimming took 4 bases from V and 2 from J, leaving 12 bases between them. TCRdb fed the RT-PCR reads into MiXCR, producing one record per CDR3 protein. The data contain roughly 650,000 distinct CDR3 sequences, 13% to 15% of them singletons. The study, taken as a whole, reports: After each seasonal influenza vaccination, few new T cells are recruited, the authors suggested.

This chain links TRBV5-1 with TRBJ1-1, with unresolved D. Sequencing was performed on PBMCs from blood, taken around 15 days before vaccination. This clonotype was obtained from a man between 50 and 59 years old who received an inactivated influenza vaccine. The CDR3 here is CASSPQSPNTEAFF. The CDR3 DNA follows: TGCGCCAGCAGCCCGCAGTCACCTAACACTGAAGCTTTCTTT. Filled out from reference TRBV5-1 and TRBJ1-1, the complete variable domain reads KAGVTQTPRYLIKTRGQQVTLSCSPISGHRSVSWYQQTPGQGLQFLFEYFSETQRNKGNFPGRFSGRQFSNSRSEMNVSTLELGDSALYLCASSPQSPNTEAFFGQGTRLTVV.